The next 24 T cell receptor beta chains were all read from a single sample in a study of cytomegalovirus exposure and HLA in healthy donors. The primer mix had 60 Vbeta and 13 Jbeta primers. Clones were read by immunoSEQ multiplex PCR, and TCRdb kept only the in-frame ones, dropping some. Of approximately 280,000 clones listed, around nine tenths are singletons. The sequencing input was PBMCs. The receptors derive from a young woman in good health and CMV-seronegative.

The chain employs TRBV7-9 and TRBJ2-5; D not certain. With the DNA end fitting TRBJ2-7 better, the J assignment may be wrong. The CDR3 is made up of 13 amino acids. CDR1 and CDR2 (germline): SEHNR, FQNEAQ (reference sequence). CDR3 DNA sequence: TGTGCCAGCAGCCTCCCCTCCTCTAGCGAGCAGTACTTC. It is translated as CASSLPSSSEQYF.

The genes are TRBV19 and TRBJ2-5; TRBD1 agrees at 7 bases. Looked up from germline, CDR1 is LNHDA and CDR2 is SQIVND (reference sequence). The CDR3 has 16 amino acids. After removal of 3 bases from V and 1 base from J, the junction contained 8 bases not matched to a gene. The CDR3 region is CASSMLGQKIQETQYF. CDR3 sequence (DNA): TGTGCCAGTAGTATGCTGGGACAGAAAATCCAAGAGACCCAGTACTTC.

This chain joins TRBV10-2 and TRBJ2-3; the match to TRBD1 covers 10 bases. In germline, CDR1 is WSHSY, CDR2 SAAADI. The CDR3 is 13 amino acids. V shed 4 bases, J shed 7 bases, and the junction held 2 bases outside the gene matches. As DNA, the CDR3 is TGCGCCAGCAGTGCGGGACAGGGGAATACGCAGTATTTT. Translating it yields CASSAGQGNTQYF.

The V and J genes are TRBV4-1 and TRBJ1-4, with D unclear. V shed 2 bases and J shed 0 bases, with 7 bases lying between them. The germline V gene encodes CDR1 MGHRA and CDR2 YSYEKL. This CDR3 is built from 15 residues. CDR3 nucleotide sequence: TGCGCCAGCAGCCAACGGTTGGCAACTAATGAAAAACTGTTTTTT. Translating it yields CASSQRLATNEKLFF.

This clone showed up just once. The V and J genes are TRBV5-1 and TRBJ2-2; 7 nucleotides align to TRBD1. The CDR3 loop spans 15 amino acids. Germline trimming cut 5 bases from V and 1 base from J; bases unmatched to any gene: 5. The germline CDR1 and CDR2 sequences are SGHRS and YFSETQ. CDR3: CASSHGQVNTGELFF. The CDR3 DNA sequence: TGCGCCAGCAGTCATGGACAGGTGAACACCGGGGAGCTGTTTTTT.

This rearrangement joins TRBV21-1 to TRBJ1-2; TRBD1, the table's D call, lacks a check against the DNA. TRBV21-1 represents a pseudogene. The CDR3 totals 17 residues. The CDR3 DNA is TGTGCCAGCAGCAAAGGCGTGATGGACGGCAGGGTGGGTGGCTACACCTTC. Translating gives CASSKGVMDGRVGGYTF.

The V gene is TRBV5-6, the J gene TRBJ1-3; a weak D match, TRBD1 (6 bases). Germline lookup yields CDR1 SGHDT and CDR2 YYEEEE. CDR3 length: 16 amino acids. Trimming took off 3 bases at V and 2 bases at J, with 15 bases between the two ends. The CDR3 protein is CASSSRTALAGNTIYF. The CDR3 nucleotides read TGTGCCAGCAGCTCTCGGACAGCCTTAGCTGGAAACACCATATATTTT.

The CDR3 here is CASSRTGGRKNSNQPQHF. DNA for the CDR3: TGTGCCAGCAGCCGGACAGGGGGTAGGAAGAATAGCAATCAGCCCCAGCATTTT. V and J are TRBV25-1 and TRBJ1-5; TRBD1 aligns across 10 bases. Germline assignment: CDR1 MGHDK and CDR2 SYGVNS. CDR3 length: 18 amino acids. The trim removed 6 bases at V and 0 bases at J, leaving 11 bases unmatched.

CDR3 coding DNA: TGTGCCAGCTCTGAGGACTCCTATGGCTACACCTTC. Amino acid sequence: CASSEDSYGYTF. The chain recombines TRBV2 with TRBJ1-2; D gene ambiguous. Germline V gene lookup returns CDR1 SNHLY and CDR2 FYNNEI. The V end lost 8 bases, the J end lost 4 bases, and 11 bases lay between the germline ends. The CDR3 is 12 residues long.

For the CDR3, the DNA is TGCAGCGTCCTAGAACAGGGAATCCCGAACACCGGGGAGCTGTTTTTT. Encoded protein: CSVLEQGIPNTGELFF. The chain couples TRBV29-1 to TRBJ2-2; tentative D call: TRBD1 (6 bases). Germline loops: CDR1 SQVTM, CDR2 ANQGSEA. The V end lost 6 bases, the J end lost 0 bases, and 17 bases lay between the germline ends. The CDR3 extends over 16 amino acids.

The chain couples TRBV5-1 to TRBJ2-3; 12 bases align to TRBD2. The germline V gene has CDR1 SGHRS and CDR2 YFSETQ. The J segment lost 6 bases and the V segment lost 5 bases, leaving 10 bases of the junction unmatched. There are 16 residues in the CDR3. The CDR3 sequence is CASSSPSGGVKDTQYF. The CDR3 DNA sequence: TGCGCCAGCAGTAGCCCTAGCGGGGGGGTTAAGGATACGCAGTATTTT. The complete variable domain, with remaining parts taken from reference TRBV5-1 and TRBJ2-3, reads KAGVTQTPRYLIKTRGQQVTLSCSPISGHRSVSWYQQTPGQGLQFLFEYFSETQRNKGNFPGRFSGRQFSNSRSEMNVSTLELGDSALYLCASSSPSGGVKDTQYFGPGTRLTVL.

This rearrangement joins TRBV7-3 to TRBJ2-1, with D perhaps matching TRBD2 (5 bases). CDR3 length: 16 amino acids. V shed 5 bases and J shed 3 bases, with 17 bases lying between them. Germline assignment: CDR1 SGHTA and CDR2 FQGTGA. This CDR3 is CASSRISGSLYNEQFF. The CDR3 bases are TGTGCCAGCAGCCGCATAAGCGGTTCCCTCTACAATGAGCAGTTCTTC. Based on the CDR3 plus reference TRBV7-3 and TRBJ2-1, the full variable domain is GAGVSQTPSNKVTEKGKYVELRCDPISGHTALYWYRQSLGQGPEFLIYFQGTGAADDSGLPNDRFFAVRPEGSVSTLKIQRTERGDSAVYLCASSRISGSLYNEQFFGPGTRLTVL.

This chain links TRBV21-1 with TRBJ2-1; whether TRBD2, the table's D call, matches the DNA was not checked. TRBV21-1 is labeled a pseudogene. The CDR3 length is 16 residues. The CDR3 DNA follows: TGTGCCAGCAGCAACCTCCGGGACTCCGGGGACAATGAGCAGTTCTTC. Residues: CASSNLRDSGDNEQFF.

The chain is built from TRBV6-1 and TRBJ1-2; no clear D gene. The CDR3 is made up of 12 amino acids. Trimming left V 1 base short and J 8 bases short, with 8 bases between. Germline V CDR1 and CDR2: MNHNS, SASEGT. This chain's CDR3 is CASSEVGSGYTF. The CDR3 bases are TGTGCCAGCAGTGAAGTGGGTAGCGGCTACACCTTC.

The J gene is TRBJ2-1, the V gene TRBV10-2; D uncertain. Germline values: CDR1 WSHSY, CDR2 SAAADI. Trimming removed 7 bases at V and 8 bases at J, with 18 bases between. This CDR3 spans 14 amino acids. The CDR3 is CASINRVDLDEQFF. The CDR3, as DNA: TGCGCCAGCATAAATCGGGTCGATCTCGATGAGCAGTTCTTC.

The chain recombines TRBV7-8 with TRBJ2-5; perhaps TRBD2 as D (7 bases). The DNA end lines up better with TRBJ2-7; the J call may be wrong. Germline-derived CDR1 and CDR2 are SGHVS and FQNEAQ. CDR3 size: 17 residues. CDR3 sequence: CASSLVAGGGLSYEQYF. CDR3 in DNA: TGTGCCAGCAGCTTAGTGGCTGGCGGGGGCCTCTCCTACGAGCAGTACTTC.

The V call is TRBV11-3, the J call TRBJ1-5; D remains unclear. Germline values: CDR1 SGHNT, CDR2 YENEEA. The CDR3 has 16 residues. V lost 0 bases and J 5 bases, leaving 14 bases between the germline ends. The CDR3 DNA sequence: TGTGCCAGCAGCTTAGATCGGTGCAGGTCCTATCAGCCCCAGCATTTT. It translates to CASSLDRCRSYQPQHF.

Of note for this clone: The junction departs from the called germline gene at one end, perhaps through a read error. This rearrangement joins TRBV7-9 to TRBJ2-7; 9 nucleotides match TRBD1. CDR1 and CDR2 from the germline V gene are SEHNR and FQNEAQ (reference sequence). CDR3 size: 12 residues. In nucleotides, the CDR3 is TGTTCCAGCAGCCTAACACAAGGACAGGGGAACTTC. It is translated as CSSSLTQGQGNF.

The chain has TRBV19 and TRBJ1-1; the D gene is possibly TRBD1 (6 bases). The CDR3 is 13 residues long. V lost 9 bases, J lost 2 bases, and 13 bases lay in between. The V gene's germline CDR1 is LNHDA and CDR2 SQIVND (reference sequence). The CDR3 protein is CASYVGGNTEAFF. CDR3 nucleotides: TGTGCCAGCTACGTAGGGGGTAACACTGAAGCTTTCTTT.

The rearrangement uses TRBV2 and TRBJ1-4; 10 nucleotides match TRBD1. This CDR3 spans 18 amino acids. Germline CDR1 is SNHLY and CDR2 is FYNNEI. Trimming removed 6 bases from V and 1 base from J; junction bases left unmatched: 11. This CDR3 is CASRVTGTGEGTNEKLFF. The CDR3 nucleotides are TGTGCCAGCAGGGTGACCGGGACAGGGGAAGGAACTAATGAAAAACTGTTTTTT.

The chain is built from TRBV2 and TRBJ2-2; D is ambiguous. There are 16 residues in the CDR3. The germline V and J ends were trimmed by 6 bases and 0 bases, with 14 bases remaining between them. Germline CDR1 reads SNHLY; CDR2 reads FYNNEI. Here the CDR3 DNA reads TGTGCCAGCAGAATTGCCAGGCACGCGAACACCGGGGAGCTGTTTTTT. Its protein product is CASRIARHANTGELFF.

The chain uses TRBV7-6 and TRBJ2-1; 10 bases match TRBD1. CDR1 and CDR2 from the germline V gene are SGHVS and FNYEAQ. The CDR3 runs to 14 residues. J gave up 5 bases and V 5 bases, and 3 bases lay outside the gene matches. The CDR3 region is CASSKDRGNNEQFF. As DNA, the CDR3 is TGTGCCAGCAGCAAGGACAGGGGGAACAATGAGCAGTTCTTC.

The gene calls are TRBV9 and TRBJ1-6; D is perhaps TRBD1 (6 bases). CDR1 SGDLS and CDR2 YYNGEE come from the germline V gene. V lost 2 bases and J 6 bases, leaving 15 bases between the germline ends. The CDR3 length is 16 residues. Here the CDR3 reads CASSVDTGSVNSPLHF. Written as DNA, the CDR3 is TGTGCCAGCAGCGTCGATACAGGGAGTGTTAATTCACCCCTCCACTTT.

DNA for the CDR3: TGTGCCAGTAGTACTCTGGGACAGGGCGGCTATGGCTACACCTTC. As protein: CASSTLGQGGYGYTF. This sequence joins TRBV19 and TRBJ1-2; the match to TRBD1 covers 9 bases. CDR1 and CDR2 (germline): LNHDA, SQIVND (reference sequence). CDR3 size: 15 residues. V was pared by 4 bases and J by 4 bases, with 7 bases of the junction left unmatched.